A single sample is the source of the 31 T cell receptor beta chains below, sequenced in a study of CD8 T cells in Susac syndrome. Reverse transcription used roughly 0.5 to 1 ug RNA and random hexamers. TCRdb processed the immunoSEQ multiplex PCR reads anew with MiXCR; each CDR3 protein has one entry. The sample lists about 150,000 distinct CDR3 sequences, approximately 94% occurring once. The sequencing sample was made of CD4+ T cells from PBMCs. The receptors originated from a human donor with Susac syndrome.

This clonotype was detected only once. CDR3 protein: CSVDSGEYEQYF. CDR3 nucleotide sequence: TGCAGCGTTGATTCAGGGGAGTACGAGCAGTACTTC. The J gene is TRBJ2-7, the V gene TRBV29-1; possible D gene TRBD1, 6 bases. CDR1 is SQVTM and CDR2 is ANQGSEA in the germline V gene. This CDR3 comprises 12 residues. V dropped 3 bases and J dropped 4 bases, with 10 bases sitting between them.

This rearrangement joins TRBV9 to TRBJ2-1, with 7 bases lining up with TRBD2. The J segment lost 0 bases and the V segment lost 1 base, leaving 10 bases of the junction unmatched. This CDR3 has 18 residues. Germline V gene sequence: CDR1 SGDLS, CDR2 YYNGEE. Here the CDR3 reads CASSVYDLGGSSYNEQFF. CDR3 nucleotide sequence: TGTGCCAGCAGCGTATACGACCTCGGGGGGAGCTCCTACAATGAGCAGTTCTTC.

The table lists this clonotype with a count of one. The chain couples TRBV20-1 to TRBJ2-2; D assignment may be TRBD1 or TRBD2 (5 bases each). Trimming shortened V by 0 bases and J by 5 bases, and 10 bases separated the two germline ends. The CDR3 extends over 14 amino acids. Per germline, CDR1 DFQATT and CDR2 SNEGSKA (reference sequence). In nucleotides, the CDR3 is TGCAGTGCTAGAGATTTGGGGGATACCGGGGAGCTGTTTTTT. It specifies CSARDLGDTGELFF.

J is TRBJ1-2 and V is TRBV4-2; maybe TRBD1 (5 bases). V was clipped by 0 bases and J by 6 bases, with 11 bases between them. CDR1 is LGHNA, CDR2 YNFKEQ, per germline. This CDR3 has 14 amino acids. CDR3 amino acids: CASSQDEGWHGYTF. Here the CDR3 DNA reads TGTGCCAGCAGCCAAGATGAGGGGTGGCATGGCTACACCTTC.

The chain carries TRBV5-1 and TRBJ2-3; 8 positions agree with TRBD2. The CDR3 runs 18 residues. Germline CDR1 is SGHRS and CDR2 is YFSETQ. V gave up 0 bases and J gave up 4 bases; unmatched junction bases: 13. CDR3: CASSLAVSSGNTADTQYF. The DNA for the CDR3 is TGCGCCAGCAGCTTGGCCGTGAGTAGCGGGAATACCGCAGATACGCAGTATTTT.

The genes are TRBV6-6 and TRBJ2-7, with 9 bases fitting TRBD2. V dropped 2 bases and J dropped 5; count of bases not matched to a gene: 7. Germline V gives CDR1 MNHNY, CDR2 SVGAGI (reference sequence). The CDR3 extends over 15 amino acids. CDR3 in amino acids: CASSYRAGGDHEQYF. The CDR3 DNA sequence: TGTGCCAGCAGTTACAGGGCGGGAGGGGACCACGAGCAGTACTTC.

As for this clonotype: A read error may account for a junction end that differs from germline. This chain joins TRBV29-1 and TRBJ2-4, with D possibly called TRBD1 or TRBD2 (5 bases each). The germline gives CDR1 SQVTM, CDR2 ANQGSEA. This CDR3 comprises 13 residues. The CDR3, as DNA: TGCGGCGTTGTCGGGGCTTGGGCGGACATTCAGTACTTC. It translates to CGVVGAWADIQYF. The full variable domain, in which reference TRBV29-1 and TRBJ2-4 provide the parts outside the CDR3, is SAVISQKPSRDICQRGTSLTIQCQVDSQVTMMFWYRQQPGQSLTLIATANQGSEATYESGFVIDKFPISRPNLTFSTLTVSNMSPEDSSIYLCGVVGAWADIQYFGAGTRLSVL.

This chain joins TRBV9 and TRBJ2-7, with 7 bases that match TRBD1. V dropped 3 bases and J dropped 3; count of bases not matched to a gene: 9. This CDR3 spans 15 amino acids. The germline CDR1 and CDR2 sequences are SGDLS and YYNGEE. CDR3 nucleotide sequence: TGTGCCAGCAGCGCCTCCGGGACAGCAGTCTACGAGCAGTACTTC. This gives the protein CASSASGTAVYEQYF.

The CDR3 DNA is TGTGCCAGCAGGAGACAGGCCTCTGGGGCCAACGTCCTGACTTTC. Amino acids: CASRRQASGANVLTF. This chain joins TRBV12-3 or TRBV12-4 and TRBJ2-6; possibly TRBD1 for D (6 bases). The CDR3 loop spans 15 amino acids. Between the trimmed V and J ends, which lost 6 bases and 0 bases, there was a span of 9 bases.

The chain combines TRBV12-3 or TRBV12-4 with TRBJ2-7; 8 bases map to TRBD2. V shed 4 bases and J 6 bases; nucleotides not matched to a gene: 8. The CDR3 spans 14 residues. The CDR3 DNA sequence: TGTGCCAGCAGTTCCTTAGCGGGACGTGGCGAGCAGTACTTC. Translated: CASSSLAGRGEQYF.

The CDR3 reads CASSFGEGYTF. CDR3 DNA: TGTGCCAGCAGTTTTGGGGAAGGCTACACCTTC. The chain uses TRBV28 and TRBJ1-2; no firm D call. CDR3 size: 11 residues. CDR1 MDHEN and CDR2 SYDVKM come from the germline V gene. Between the trimmed V and J ends, which lost 3 bases and 8 bases, there was a span of 7 bases.

The V gene is TRBV7-6, the J gene TRBJ2-5, with D tentatively TRBD1 (6 bases). V lost 1 base and J lost 2, with 14 bases in between. Germline loops: CDR1 SGHVS, CDR2 FNYEAQ. CDR3 length: 16 residues. This chain's CDR3 is CASSLGRGQGQETQYF. In nucleotides, the CDR3 is TGTGCCAGCAGCTTAGGCCGAGGGCAGGGGCAAGAGACCCAGTACTTC.

The gene calls are TRBV20-1 and TRBJ1-1; unclear D gene. From germline, CDR1 is DFQATT and CDR2 SNEGSKA (reference sequence). Deletions cut 2 bases from V and 1 base from J, with 2 bases between. This CDR3 is built from 11 residues. CDR3 protein: CSARRNTEAFF. The CDR3 bases are TGCAGTGCTAGAAGGAACACTGAAGCTTTCTTT.

The chain combines TRBV28 with TRBJ2-4; D might be TRBD1 or TRBD2, each matching 5 bases. Trimming took off 5 bases at V and 0 bases at J, with 8 bases between the two ends. Germline CDR1 and CDR2: MDHEN and SYDVKM. There are 14 residues in the CDR3. The CDR3 region is CASSVRGAKNIQYF. As DNA, the CDR3 is TGTGCCAGCAGTGTGAGGGGAGCCAAAAACATTCAGTACTTC. The entire variable domain, with the rest obtained from reference TRBV28 and TRBJ2-4, is as follows: DVKVTQSSRYLVKRTGEKVFLECVQDMDHENMFWYRQDPGLGLRLIYFSYDVKMKEKGDIPEGYSVSREKKERFSLILESASTNQTSMYLCASSVRGAKNIQYFGAGTRLSVL.

This sequence joins TRBV6-5 and TRBJ2-1; 10 nucleotides align to TRBD1. Germline V gene sequence: CDR1 MNHEY, CDR2 SVGAGI. V shed 0 bases and J 7 bases; nucleotides not matched to a gene: 3. This CDR3 contains 15 residues. The DNA for the CDR3 is TGTGCCAGCAGTTACTCGGGACAGGGGACTAATGAGCAGTTCTTC. Its protein product is CASSYSGQGTNEQFF.

V and J are TRBV3-1 and TRBJ2-4; the D gene could be TRBD1 or TRBD2 (5 bases each). The V gene lost 3 bases and the J gene lost 5 bases, with 14 bases spanning the gap. Looked up from germline, CDR1 is LGHDT and CDR2 is YNNKEL (reference sequence). The CDR3 runs 15 residues. The CDR3 nucleotides read TGTGCCAGCAGCCACTACGCCGGGACCCAAAACATTCAGTACTTC. It codes for CASSHYAGTQNIQYF.

V is TRBV5-1 and J is TRBJ2-3, with TRBD1 matching over 7 bases. V lost 8 bases to trimming and J lost 2 bases; unmatched junction nucleotides: 8. CDR3 length equals 14 residues. Germline lookup yields CDR1 SGHRS and CDR2 YFSETQ. CDR3 residues: CASSGQRTTDTQYF. CDR3 nucleotide sequence: TGCGCCAGTTCGGGACAGAGGACCACAGATACGCAGTATTTT.

A single count supports this clonotype. V is TRBV29-1 and J is TRBJ2-3, with 7 positions matching TRBD2. The CDR3 covers 13 residues. The V gene end was trimmed by 7 bases and the J gene end by 1 base; junction bases not matched to a gene: 5. Germline V gene sequence: CDR1 SQVTM, CDR2 ANQGSEA. CDR3 bases: TGCAGCGCGGGGGGAGCGGGCACAGATACGCAGTATTTT. It encodes CSAGGAGTDTQYF.

The chain combines TRBV20-1 with TRBJ1-2; 8 bases fit TRBD1. From germline, CDR1 is DFQATT and CDR2 SNEGSKA (reference sequence). Trimming cost V 6 bases and J 2 bases; bases outside gene matches: 8. The CDR3 loop spans 14 amino acids. DNA for the CDR3: TGCAGTGCCTCTAACAGACAGGGGAACTATGGCTACACCTTC. Residues: CSASNRQGNYGYTF.

The chain combines TRBV20-1 with TRBJ2-1, with D possibly matching TRBD2 (6 bases). Germline V CDR1 and CDR2: DFQATT, SNEGSKA (reference sequence). V gave up 6 bases and J gave up 8 bases, with 29 bases separating them. CDR3 length: 17 amino acids. CDR3 bases: TGCAGTGCCCGCAAGGTGCGAGGGACTTCGTCCATTCATGAGCAGTTCTTC. It translates to CSARKVRGTSSIHEQFF.

The chain links TRBV29-1 to TRBJ1-5; 7 bases are shared with TRBD1. The CDR3 runs to 14 residues. The ends lost 3 bases at V and 0 bases at J; junction bases unmatched: 2. Germline V gives CDR1 SQVTM, CDR2 ANQGSEA. CDR3 residues: CSVDRGVSNQPQHF. CDR3 bases: TGCAGCGTTGACAGGGGGGTTAGCAATCAGCCCCAGCATTTT.

The chain couples TRBV3-1 to TRBJ2-7, with 9 bases fitting TRBD2. V lost 1 base to trimming and J lost 2 bases; unmatched junction nucleotides: 3. CDR3 length: 15 residues. Germline CDR1 and CDR2: LGHDT and YNNKEL (reference sequence). CDR3 sequence: CASSQGLADAYEQYF. The CDR3 bases are TGTGCCAGCAGCCAAGGACTAGCGGACGCCTACGAGCAGTACTTC.

V is TRBV5-4 and J is TRBJ2-4; 7 bases match TRBD1. The germline CDR1 and CDR2 sequences are SGHNT and YYREEE (reference sequence). With 0 bases clipped from V and 5 bases from J, the junction kept 2 bases outside the gene matches. The CDR3 is 14 amino acids. Written as DNA, the CDR3 is TGTGCCAGCAGCTTGGGACAGGGTGAAAACATTCAGTACTTC. Amino acid sequence: CASSLGQGENIQYF.

The chain is built from TRBV9 and TRBJ2-3; D not certain. Germline CDR1 is SGDLS and CDR2 is YYNGEE. The V gene lost 2 bases and the J gene lost 2 bases, with 6 bases spanning the gap. This CDR3 has 13 amino acids. The CDR3: CASSVSHTDTQYF. In nucleotides, the CDR3 is TGTGCCAGCAGCGTCTCCCACACAGATACGCAGTATTTT.

V is TRBV20-1 and J is TRBJ2-1; 13 bases fit TRBD2. Germline CDR1 and CDR2: DFQATT and SNEGSKA (reference sequence). This CDR3 region has 19 residues. J lost 1 base, V lost 1 base, and 10 bases had no gene match. The CDR3: CSARARTSGSLLSYNEQFF. The DNA for the CDR3 is TGCAGTGCTAGAGCCCGGACTAGCGGGAGTTTGTTGTCCTACAATGAGCAGTTCTTC.

This chain links TRBV14 with TRBJ2-1, with D possibly being TRBD1 (5 bases). The V gene's germline CDR1 is SGHDN and CDR2 FVKESK. The CDR3 runs to 14 residues. Trimming took off 7 bases at V and 6 bases at J, with 16 bases between the two ends. The CDR3 coding sequence is TGTGCCAGCACCCCCCTGGGGCCGGGCAATGAGCAGTTCTTC. It encodes CASTPLGPGNEQFF.

The chain employs TRBV20-1 and TRBJ2-3, with a possible D match to TRBD1 (6 bases). CDR1 DFQATT and CDR2 SNEGSKA come from the germline V gene (reference sequence). CDR3 length: 11 amino acids. The ends were cut back, 6 bases at V and 9 bases at J, with 13 bases in the middle. The CDR3 DNA reads as TGCAGTGCGCCCACAGGGAGAACGCAGTATTTT. Translated, it gives CSAPTGRTQYF.

CDR3 amino acids: CASSLSRGGTDTQYF. DNA of the CDR3: TGTGCCAGCAGCCTGTCTCGGGGTGGCACAGATACGCAGTATTTT. The chain combines TRBV7-9 with TRBJ2-3; D is possibly TRBD2 (5 bases). The CDR3 spans 15 residues. Trimming cost V 5 bases and J 1 base, with 13 bases left between them. Germline lookup yields CDR1 SEHNR and CDR2 FQNEAQ (reference sequence).

The chain recombines TRBV25-1 with TRBJ1-3; no firm D call. Deletions cut 3 bases from V and 5 bases from J, with 14 bases between. CDR3 length: 15 amino acids. Germline V gives CDR1 MGHDK, CDR2 SYGVNS. The CDR3 here is CASSDAGKTRNTIYF. The CDR3 DNA follows: TGTGCCAGCAGTGATGCGGGAAAGACCCGAAACACCATATATTTT.

The genes are TRBV2 and TRBJ2-5; D uncertain. The V gene lost 6 bases and the J gene lost 2 bases, with 10 bases spanning the gap. CDR1 is SNHLY, CDR2 FYNNEI, per germline. The length of the CDR3 is 13 residues. CDR3 region: CASRLLPQETQYF. The CDR3, as DNA: TGTGCCAGCAGACTCCTCCCACAAGAGACCCAGTACTTC.

This clonotype was recorded only once. This chain joins TRBV5-4 and TRBJ2-7; a weak D match, TRBD1 (6 bases). This CDR3 contains 14 residues. V was pared by 5 bases and J by 5 bases, with 17 bases between. Germline V gene lookup returns CDR1 SGHNT and CDR2 YYREEE (reference sequence). The CDR3 DNA reads as TGTGCCAGCAGAAGGGGGTACAGGGAAGACGAGCAGTACTTC. Protein: CASRRGYREDEQYF.